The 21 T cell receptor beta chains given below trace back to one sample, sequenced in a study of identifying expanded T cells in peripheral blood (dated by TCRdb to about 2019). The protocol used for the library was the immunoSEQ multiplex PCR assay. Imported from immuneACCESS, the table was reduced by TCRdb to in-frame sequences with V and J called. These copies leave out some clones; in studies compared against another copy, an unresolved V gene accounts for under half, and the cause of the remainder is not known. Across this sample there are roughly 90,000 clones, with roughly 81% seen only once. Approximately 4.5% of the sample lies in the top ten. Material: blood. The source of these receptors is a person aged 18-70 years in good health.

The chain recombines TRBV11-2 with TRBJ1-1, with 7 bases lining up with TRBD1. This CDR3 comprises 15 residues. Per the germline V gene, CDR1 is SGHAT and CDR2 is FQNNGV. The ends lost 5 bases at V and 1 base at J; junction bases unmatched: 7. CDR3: CASSTRQGENTEAFF. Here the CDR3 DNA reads TGTGCCAGCAGCACTCGACAGGGAGAGAACACTGAAGCTTTCTTT.

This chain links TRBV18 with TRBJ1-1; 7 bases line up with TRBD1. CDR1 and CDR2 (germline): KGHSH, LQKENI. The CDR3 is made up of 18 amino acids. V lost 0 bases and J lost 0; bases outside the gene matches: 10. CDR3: CASSPPLPGGYMNTEAFF. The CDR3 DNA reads TGTGCCAGCTCACCACCGCTGCCAGGGGGGTACATGAACACTGAAGCTTTCTTT.

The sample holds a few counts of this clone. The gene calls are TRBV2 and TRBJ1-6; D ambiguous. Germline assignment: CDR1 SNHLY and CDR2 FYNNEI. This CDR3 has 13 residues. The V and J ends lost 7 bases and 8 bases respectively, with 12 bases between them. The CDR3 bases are TGTGCCAGCATCCCAACAGAATATTCACCCCTCCACTTT. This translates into CASIPTEYSPLHF.

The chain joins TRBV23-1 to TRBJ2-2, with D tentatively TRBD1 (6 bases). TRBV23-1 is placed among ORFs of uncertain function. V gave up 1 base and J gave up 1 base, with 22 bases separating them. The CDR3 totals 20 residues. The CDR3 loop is CASSQLVRGAGVRNTGELFF. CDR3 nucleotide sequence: TGCGCCAGCAGTCAATTAGTTCGAGGCGCAGGGGTGAGGAACACCGGGGAGCTGTTTTTT.

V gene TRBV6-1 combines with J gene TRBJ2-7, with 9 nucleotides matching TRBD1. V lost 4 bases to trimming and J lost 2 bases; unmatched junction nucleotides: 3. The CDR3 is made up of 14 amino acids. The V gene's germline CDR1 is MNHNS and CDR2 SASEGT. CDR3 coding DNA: TGTGCCAGCAGTGTAAGGACAGGGGCCTACGAGCAGTACTTC. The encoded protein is CASSVRTGAYEQYF.

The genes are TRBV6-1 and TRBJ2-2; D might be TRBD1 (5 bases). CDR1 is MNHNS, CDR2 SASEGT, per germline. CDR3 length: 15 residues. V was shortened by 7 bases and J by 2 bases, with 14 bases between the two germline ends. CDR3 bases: TGTGCCAGCAAGGGGTCAGAGGTTAACACCGGGGAGCTGTTTTTT. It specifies CASKGSEVNTGELFF.

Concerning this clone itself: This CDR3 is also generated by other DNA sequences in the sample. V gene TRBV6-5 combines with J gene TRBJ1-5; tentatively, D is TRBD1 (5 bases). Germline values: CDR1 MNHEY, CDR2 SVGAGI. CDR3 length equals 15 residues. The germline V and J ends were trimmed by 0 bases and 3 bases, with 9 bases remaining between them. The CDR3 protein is CASSYSGVTNQPQHF. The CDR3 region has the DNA TGTGCCAGCAGTTACTCAGGGGTTACCAATCAGCCCCAGCATTTT.

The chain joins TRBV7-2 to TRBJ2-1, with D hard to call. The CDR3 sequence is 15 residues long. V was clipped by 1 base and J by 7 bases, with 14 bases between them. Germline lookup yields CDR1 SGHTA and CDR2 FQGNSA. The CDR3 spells CASSLDHGPLNEQFF. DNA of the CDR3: TGTGCCAGCAGCTTAGACCATGGCCCTTTGAATGAGCAGTTCTTC.

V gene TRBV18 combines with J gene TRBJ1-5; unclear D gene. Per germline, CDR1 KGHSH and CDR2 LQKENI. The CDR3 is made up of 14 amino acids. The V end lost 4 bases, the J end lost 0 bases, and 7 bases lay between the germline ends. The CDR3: CASSLDYSNQPQHF. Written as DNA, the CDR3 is TGTGCCAGCTCACTAGACTATAGCAATCAGCCCCAGCATTTT.

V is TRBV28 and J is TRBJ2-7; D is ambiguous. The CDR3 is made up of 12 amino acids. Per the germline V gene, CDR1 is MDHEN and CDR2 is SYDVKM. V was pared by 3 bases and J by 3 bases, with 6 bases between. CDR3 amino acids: CASSFQNYEQYF. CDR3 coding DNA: TGTGCCAGCAGTTTCCAAAACTACGAGCAGTACTTC.

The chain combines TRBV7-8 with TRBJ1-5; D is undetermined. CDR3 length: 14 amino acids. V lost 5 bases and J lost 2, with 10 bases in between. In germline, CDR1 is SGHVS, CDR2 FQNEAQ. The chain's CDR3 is CASSTDPRNQPQHF. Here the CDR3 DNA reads TGTGCCAGCAGCACGGACCCCCGCAATCAGCCCCAGCATTTT. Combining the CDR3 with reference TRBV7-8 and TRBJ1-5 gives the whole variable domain GAGVSQSPRYKVAKRGQDVALRCDPISGHVSLFWYQQALGQGPEFLTYFQNEAQLDKSGLPSDRFFAERPEGSVSTLKIQRTQQEDSAVYLCASSTDPRNQPQHFGDGTRLSIL.

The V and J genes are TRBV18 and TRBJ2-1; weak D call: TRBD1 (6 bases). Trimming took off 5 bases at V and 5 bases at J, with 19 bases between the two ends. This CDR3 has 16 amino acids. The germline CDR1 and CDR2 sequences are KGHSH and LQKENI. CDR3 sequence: CASSETIGTTDNEQFF. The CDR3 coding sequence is TGTGCCAGCTCAGAGACGATCGGGACAACTGACAATGAGCAGTTCTTC.

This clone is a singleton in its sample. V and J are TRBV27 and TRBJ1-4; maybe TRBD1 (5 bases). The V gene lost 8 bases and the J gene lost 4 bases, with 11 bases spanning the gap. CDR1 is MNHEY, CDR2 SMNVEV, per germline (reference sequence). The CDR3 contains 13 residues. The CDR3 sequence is CASGRGGNEKLFF. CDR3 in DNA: TGTGCCAGCGGACGGGGGGGTAATGAAAAACTGTTTTTT.

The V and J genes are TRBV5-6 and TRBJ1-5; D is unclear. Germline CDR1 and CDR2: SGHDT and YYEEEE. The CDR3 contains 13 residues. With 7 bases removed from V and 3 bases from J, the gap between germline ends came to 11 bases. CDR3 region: CASQRVDNQPQHF. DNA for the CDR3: TGTGCCAGCCAGAGGGTGGACAATCAGCCCCAGCATTTT.

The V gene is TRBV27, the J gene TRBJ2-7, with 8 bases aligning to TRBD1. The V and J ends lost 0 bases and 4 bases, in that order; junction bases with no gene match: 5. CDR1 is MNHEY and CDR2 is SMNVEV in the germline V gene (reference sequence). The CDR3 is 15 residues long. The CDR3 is CASSLSTGVQYEQYF. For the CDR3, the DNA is TGTGCCAGCAGTTTATCGACAGGGGTTCAGTACGAGCAGTACTTC.

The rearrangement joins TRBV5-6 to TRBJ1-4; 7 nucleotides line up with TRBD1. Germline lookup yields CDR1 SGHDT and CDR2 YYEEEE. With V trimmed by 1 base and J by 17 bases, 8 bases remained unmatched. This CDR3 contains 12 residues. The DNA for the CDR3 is TGTGCCAGCAGCTTGCTAAGGGGGACAGAATTTTTT. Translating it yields CASSLLRGTEFF.

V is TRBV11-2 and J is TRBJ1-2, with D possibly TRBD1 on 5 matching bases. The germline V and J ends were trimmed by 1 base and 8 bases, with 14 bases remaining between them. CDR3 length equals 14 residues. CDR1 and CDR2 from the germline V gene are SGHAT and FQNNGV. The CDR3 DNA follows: TGTGCCAGCAGCTTAGGACAGCCATCCCGGGGCTACACCTTC. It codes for CASSLGQPSRGYTF.

CDR3 sequence (DNA): TGTGCCAGCAGCCTAGAGGGAGAGATTAGCTCCTACGAGCAGTACTTC. Its translation is CASSLEGEISSYEQYF. The J gene is TRBJ2-7, the V gene TRBV28, with a weak D call TRBD2 (5 bases). Trimming removed 6 bases at V and 0 bases at J, with 18 bases between. This CDR3 contains 16 residues. Germline V lookup: CDR1 MDHEN, CDR2 SYDVKM.

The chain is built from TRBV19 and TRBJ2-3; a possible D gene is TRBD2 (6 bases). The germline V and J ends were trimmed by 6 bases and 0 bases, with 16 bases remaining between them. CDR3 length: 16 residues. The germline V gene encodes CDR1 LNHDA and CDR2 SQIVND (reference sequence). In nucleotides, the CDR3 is TGTGCCAGTAGCTCTAAGGGCGCGGGGAGCACAGATACGCAGTATTTT. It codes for CASSSKGAGSTDTQYF. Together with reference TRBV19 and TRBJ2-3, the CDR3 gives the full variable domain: DGGITQSPKYLFRKEGQNVTLSCEQNLNHDAMYWYRQDPGQGLRLIYYSQIVNDFQKGDIAEGYSVSREKKESFPLTVTSAQKNPTAFYLCASSSKGAGSTDTQYFGPGTRLTVL.

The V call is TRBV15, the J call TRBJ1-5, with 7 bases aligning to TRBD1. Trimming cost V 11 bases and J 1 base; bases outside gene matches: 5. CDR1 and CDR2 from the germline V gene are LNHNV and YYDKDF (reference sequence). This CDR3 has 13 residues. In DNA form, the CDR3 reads TGTGCCTCCCAGGGACAGAGCAATCAGCCCCAGCATTTT. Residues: CASQGQSNQPQHF.

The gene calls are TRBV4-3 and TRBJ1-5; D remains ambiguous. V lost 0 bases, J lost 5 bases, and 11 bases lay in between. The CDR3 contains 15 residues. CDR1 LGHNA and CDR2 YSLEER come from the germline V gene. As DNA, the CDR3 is TGCGCCAGCAGCCAAGATGGAACAGAATATCAGCCCCAGCATTTT. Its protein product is CASSQDGTEYQPQHF.